Presented here are 4 T cell receptor beta chains from one specimen sequenced in a study of memory CD4+ T cells and cytomegalovirus serostatus. The sort gate was single viable CD3+CD4+CD8-CD45RO+ cells for memory CD4+ T cells. Here immunoSEQ multiplex PCR was the method, and the copy in TCRdb shows in-frame clones only, minus some. The sample includes tens of thousands of clones, more than 75% seen only once; the top ten take around 4.5%. The sequenced material came from memory CD4+ T cells from blood. These receptors all come from an adult in good health and CMV-seropositive.

The CDR3 DNA follows: TGTGCCAGCTCCCCGGTCACCCAGGCTACCACCTACGAGCAGTACTTC. It encodes CASSPVTQATTYEQYF. The chain is built from TRBV18 and TRBJ2-7; no clear D. The CDR3 totals 16 residues. Trimming left V 6 bases short and J 2 bases short, with 20 bases between. Germline loops: CDR1 KGHSH, CDR2 LQKENI.

V usage is TRBV7-7 and J usage is TRBJ2-7; D might be TRBD1 (6 bases). The CDR3 totals 14 residues. V lost 5 bases and J 2 bases, leaving 13 bases between the germline ends. CDR1 and CDR2 (germline): SSHAT, FNYEAQ (reference sequence). CDR3 residues: CASSPGQMTYEQYF. For the CDR3, the DNA is TGTGCCAGCAGCCCGGGACAAATGACCTACGAGCAGTACTTC.

The V call is TRBV2, the J call TRBJ1-3; the D is unclear. The germline V gene has CDR1 SNHLY and CDR2 FYNNEI. The CDR3 loop spans 17 amino acids. Between the trimmed V and J ends, which lost 8 bases and 0 bases, there was a span of 20 bases. The CDR3 is CASSYGRAASSGNTIYF. The CDR3, as DNA: TGTGCCAGCTCCTACGGCCGGGCGGCTAGCTCTGGAAACACCATATATTTT.

V and J are TRBV10-3 and TRBJ1-1; unclear D gene. V was trimmed by 3 bases and J by 1 base, leaving 9 bases between them. Germline CDR1 is ENHRY and CDR2 is SYGVKD. The CDR3 sequence is 14 residues long. The CDR3 bases are TGTGCCATCAGTGAAGCAATTTCGAACACTGAAGCTTTCTTT. The encoded protein is CAISEAISNTEAFF.